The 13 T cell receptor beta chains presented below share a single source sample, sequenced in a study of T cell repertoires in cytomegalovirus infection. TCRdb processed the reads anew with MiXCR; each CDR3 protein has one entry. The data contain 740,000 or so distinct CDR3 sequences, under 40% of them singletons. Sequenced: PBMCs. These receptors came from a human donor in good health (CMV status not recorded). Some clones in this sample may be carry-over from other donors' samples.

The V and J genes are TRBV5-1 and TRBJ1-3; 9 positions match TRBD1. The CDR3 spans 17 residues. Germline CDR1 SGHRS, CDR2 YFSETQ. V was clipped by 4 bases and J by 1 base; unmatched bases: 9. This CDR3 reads CASSRTGQGRSGNTIYF. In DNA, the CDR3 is TGCGCCAGCAGCAGAACCGGACAGGGGAGGTCTGGAAACACCATATATTTT.

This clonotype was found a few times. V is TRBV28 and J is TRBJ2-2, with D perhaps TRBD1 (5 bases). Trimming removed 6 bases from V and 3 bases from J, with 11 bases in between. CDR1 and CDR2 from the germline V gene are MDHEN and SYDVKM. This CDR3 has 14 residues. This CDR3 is CASSPQGHTGELFF. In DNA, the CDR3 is TGTGCCAGCAGCCCTCAGGGTCACACCGGGGAGCTGTTTTTT.

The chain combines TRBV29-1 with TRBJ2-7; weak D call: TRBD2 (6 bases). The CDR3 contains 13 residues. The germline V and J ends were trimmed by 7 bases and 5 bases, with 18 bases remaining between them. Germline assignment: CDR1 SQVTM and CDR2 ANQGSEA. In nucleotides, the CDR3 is TGCAGCGGGGCGGGCGGGAATGTGAACGAGCAGTACTTC. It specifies CSGAGGNVNEQYF.

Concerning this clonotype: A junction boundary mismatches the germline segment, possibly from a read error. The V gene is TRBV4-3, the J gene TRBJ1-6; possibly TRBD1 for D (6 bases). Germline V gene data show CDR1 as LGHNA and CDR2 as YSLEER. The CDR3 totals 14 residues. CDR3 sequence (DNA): TGCGCCAGAAGCCAAGATTGGGGGGCCTCACCCCTCCACTTT. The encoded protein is CARSQDWGASPLHF.

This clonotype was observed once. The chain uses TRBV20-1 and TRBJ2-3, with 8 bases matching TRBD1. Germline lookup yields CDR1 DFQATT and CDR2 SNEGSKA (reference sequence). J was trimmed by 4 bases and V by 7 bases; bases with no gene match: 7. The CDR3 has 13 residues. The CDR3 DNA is TGCAGTGGGGACAGGAGGCTCGCAGATACGCAGTATTTT. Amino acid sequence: CSGDRRLADTQYF.

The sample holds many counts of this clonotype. The CDR3, as DNA: TGTGCCAGCAGCCCCGGGACAGGGTTTCGCCTGGTGAACACTGAAGCTTTCTTT. Amino acids: CASSPGTGFRLVNTEAFF. This chain links TRBV7-4 with TRBJ1-1, with 9 bases that match TRBD1. From germline, CDR1 is SGHVT and CDR2 SQSDAQ. The length of the CDR3 is 18 residues. V lost 5 bases to trimming and J lost 0 bases; unmatched junction nucleotides: 13.

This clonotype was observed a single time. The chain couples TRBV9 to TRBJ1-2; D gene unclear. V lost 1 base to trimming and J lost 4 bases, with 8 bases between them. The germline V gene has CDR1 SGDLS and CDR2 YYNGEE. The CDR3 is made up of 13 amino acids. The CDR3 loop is CASSVPGSYGYTF. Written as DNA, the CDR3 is TGTGCCAGCAGCGTACCGGGGTCCTATGGCTACACCTTC.

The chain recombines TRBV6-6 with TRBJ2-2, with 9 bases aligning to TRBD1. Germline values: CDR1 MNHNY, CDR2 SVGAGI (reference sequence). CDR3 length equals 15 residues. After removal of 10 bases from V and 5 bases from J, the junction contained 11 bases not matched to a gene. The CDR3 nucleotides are TGTGCCATTAGGTACAGGGGGCGCGATACCGGGGAGCTGTTTTTT. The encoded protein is CAIRYRGRDTGELFF.

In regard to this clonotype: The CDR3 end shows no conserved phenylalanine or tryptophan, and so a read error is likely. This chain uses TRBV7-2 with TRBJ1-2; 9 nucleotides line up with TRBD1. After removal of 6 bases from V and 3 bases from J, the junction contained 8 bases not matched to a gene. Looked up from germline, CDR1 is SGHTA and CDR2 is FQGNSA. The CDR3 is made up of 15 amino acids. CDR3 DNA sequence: TGTGCCAGCAGAAGTCGGACAGGGGCGGACTATGGCTACACCTTA. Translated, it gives CASRSRTGADYGYTL.

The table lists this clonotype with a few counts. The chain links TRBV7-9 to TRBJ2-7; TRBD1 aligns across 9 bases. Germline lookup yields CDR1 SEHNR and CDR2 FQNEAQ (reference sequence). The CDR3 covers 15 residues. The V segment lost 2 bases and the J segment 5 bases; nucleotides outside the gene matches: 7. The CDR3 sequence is CASSLPGQGKNEQYF. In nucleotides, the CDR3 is TGTGCCAGCAGCTTACCGGGACAGGGTAAAAACGAGCAGTACTTC.

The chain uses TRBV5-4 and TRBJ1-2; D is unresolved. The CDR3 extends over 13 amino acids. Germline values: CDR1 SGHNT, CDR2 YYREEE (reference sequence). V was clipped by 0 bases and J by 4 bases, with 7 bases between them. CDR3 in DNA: TGTGCCAGCAGCTTGGAGAAGAGCTATGGCTACACCTTC. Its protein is CASSLEKSYGYTF. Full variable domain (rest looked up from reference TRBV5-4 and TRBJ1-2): ETGVTQSPTHLIKTRGQQVTLRCSSQSGHNTVSWYQQALGQGPQFIFQYYREEENGRGNFPPRFSGLQFPNYSSELNVNALELDDSALYLCASSLEKSYGYTFGSGTRLTVV.

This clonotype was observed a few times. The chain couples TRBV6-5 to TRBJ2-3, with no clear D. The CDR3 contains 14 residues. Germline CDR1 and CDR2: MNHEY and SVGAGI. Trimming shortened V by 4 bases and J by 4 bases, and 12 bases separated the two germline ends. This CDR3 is CASSWTSRADTQYF. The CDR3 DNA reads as TGTGCCAGCAGTTGGACGAGCCGGGCAGATACGCAGTATTTT.

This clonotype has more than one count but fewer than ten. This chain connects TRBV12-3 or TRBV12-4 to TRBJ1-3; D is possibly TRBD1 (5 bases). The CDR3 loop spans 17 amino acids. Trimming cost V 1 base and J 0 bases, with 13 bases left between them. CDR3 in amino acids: CASSLVSGPGSGNTIYF. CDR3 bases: TGTGCCAGCAGTTTAGTGTCGGGGCCCGGCTCTGGAAACACCATATATTTT.